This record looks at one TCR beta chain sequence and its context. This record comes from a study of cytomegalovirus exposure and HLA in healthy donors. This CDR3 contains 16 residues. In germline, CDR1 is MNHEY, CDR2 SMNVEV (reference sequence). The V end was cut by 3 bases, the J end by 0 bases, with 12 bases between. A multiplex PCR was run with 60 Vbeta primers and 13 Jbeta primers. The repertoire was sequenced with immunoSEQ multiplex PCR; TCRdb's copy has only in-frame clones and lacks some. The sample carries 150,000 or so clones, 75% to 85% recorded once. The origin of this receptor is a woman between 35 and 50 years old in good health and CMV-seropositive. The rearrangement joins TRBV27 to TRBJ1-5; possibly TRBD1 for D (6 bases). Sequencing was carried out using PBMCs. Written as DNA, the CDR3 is TGTGCCAGCAGTTTTGGGGGACAATATAGCAATCAGCCCCAGCATTTT. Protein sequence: CASSFGGQYSNQPQHF.